This is a list of T cell receptor beta chains from one sample in a study of OX40 agonist ivuxolimab in advanced cancers. Libraries were prepared by immunoSEQ multiplex PCR; TCRdb keeps only in-frame clonotypes and omits some of them. The table includes some 61,000 clones, about 90% detected once. The sample in question was CD4+ or CD8+ T cells sorted from blood, obtained in a trial of the OX40 agonist ivuxolimab. The receptor source for this set is an adult with an advanced solid tumor such as melanoma, head and neck, liver or kidney cancer. The CDR3 runs from the conserved cysteine through the conserved F or W. The D gene is left open where the match is weak. Only some rows state a clone size, as once, few, many or a class for expanded clones.

J gene	D gene	clone size	V gene	CDR3 protein	CDR3 DNA
TRBJ2-5	TRBD2	.	TRBV7-9	CASNKLAGAETQYF	TGTGCCAGCAACAAACTAGCGGGGGCGGAGACCCAGTACTTC
TRBJ2-7	.	.	TRBV7-9	CASSLMGLAYEQYF	TGTGCCAGCAGCTTAATGGGTTTAGCCTACGAGCAGTACTTC
TRBJ2-7	TRBD2	.	TRBV2	CASSELAGGPYEQYF	TGTGCCAGCAGTGAATTGGCGGGAGGGCCCTACGAGCAGTACTTC
TRBJ1-3	.	.	TRBV18	CASSPGQASSGNTIYF	TGTGCCAGCTCACCTGGGCAGGCCAGCTCTGGAAACACCATATATTTT
TRBJ2-3	TRBD1	.	TRBV5-6	CASHSPGQGATSTDTQYF	TGTGCCAGCCATAGTCCGGGACAGGGGGCGACTAGCACAGATACGCAGTATTTT
TRBJ1-5	.	.	TRBV7-2	CASSTGPASNQPQHF	TGTGCCAGCAGCACAGGGCCGGCTAGCAATCAGCCCCAGCATTTT
TRBJ2-1	.	.	TRBV7-3	CASSLTGSGDIGEQFF	TGTGCCAGCAGCTTAACGGGTTCTGGAGACATCGGTGAGCAGTTCTTC
TRBJ1-2	.	.	TRBV5-6	CASSFFYRATGYGYTF	TGTGCCAGCAGCTTCTTTTACAGGGCTACCGGCTATGGCTACACCTTC
TRBJ1-4	.	.	TRBV2	CASSEGGGTPEAKLFF	TGTGCCAGCAGTGAAGGGGGGGGGACTCCCGAGGCAAAACTGTTTTTT
TRBJ1-1	.	.	TRBV19	CASSLDIMNTEAFF	TGTGCCAGTAGTCTGGACATAATGAACACTGAAGCTTTCTTT
TRBJ2-7	.	.	TRBV19	CASSMVPEPGYEQYF	TGTGCCAGTAGTATGGTCCCTGAGCCAGGTTACGAGCAGTACTTC
TRBJ2-1	TRBD1	.	TRBV7-9	CASSFVTQGAREQFF	TGTGCCAGCAGCTTTGTCACCCAGGGGGCCCGTGAGCAGTTCTTC
TRBJ2-1	.	.	TRBV5-4	CASSLRQVHEQFF	TGTGCCAGCAGCTTGAGGCAGGTCCATGAGCAGTTCTTC
TRBJ2-5	TRBD2	.	TRBV7-3	CASSLSASGTETQYF	TGTGCCAGCAGCTTATCGGCTAGCGGGACGGAGACCCAGTACTTC
TRBJ2-2	TRBD2	.	TRBV2	CASHIAGGPTGELFF	TGTGCCAGCCACATAGCGGGGGGGCCCACCGGGGAGCTGTTTTTT
TRBJ2-7	TRBD2	once	TRBV27	CASSLSGTILAEQYF	TGTGCCAGCAGTTTAAGCGGGACGATACTTGCCGAGCAGTACTTC
TRBJ1-6	.	.	TRBV6-6	CASSYPTGNANSPLHF	TGTGCCAGCAGTTATCCTACCGGCAATGCGAATTCACCCCTCCACTTT
TRBJ2-2	TRBD2	.	TRBV28	CASSLGASGAPGTGELFF	TGTGCCAGCAGCCTAGGGGCTAGCGGGGCCCCCGGCACCGGGGAGCTGTTTTTT
TRBJ2-7	TRBD1	.	TRBV18	CASSLDRVSREQYF	TGTGCCAGCTCACTCGACAGGGTTAGTCGCGAGCAGTACTTC
TRBJ2-7	TRBD1	.	TRBV6-1	CASRLSRDRNYEQYF	TGTGCCAGCAGACTCTCCCGGGACAGAAACTACGAGCAGTACTTC
TRBJ1-1	.	.	TRBV27	CASSLREGGTEAFF	TGTGCCAGCAGTTTAAGGGAAGGCGGCACTGAAGCTTTCTTT
TRBJ2-7	.	.	TRBV10-1	CASSDRETYEQYF	TGCGCCAGCAGTGACCGGGAAACCTACGAGCAGTACTTC
TRBJ2-6	TRBD2	.	TRBV10-1	CASKAGGPGANVLTF	TGCGCCAGCAAAGCGGGGGGGCCTGGGGCCAACGTCCTGACTTTC